This TCR beta chain stems from a study of T cell changes during pregnancy in multiple sclerosis. Generated by immunoSEQ multiplex PCR, the TCRdb table keeps only in-frame clones and is missing some. The sample yields approximately 21,000 clones, approximately 90% seen once. The V gene end was trimmed by 4 bases and the J gene end by 4 bases; junction bases not matched to a gene: 10. CDR1 is SGHNT and CDR2 is YYREEE in the germline V gene (reference sequence). The CDR3 contains 15 residues. Sequenced here: CD8+ T cells from peripheral blood mononuclear cells, sampled in the third trimester of pregnancy. This sequence joins TRBV5-4 and TRBJ2-7; 8 bases are a match to TRBD2. This clonotype was sampled from a female donor in good health, enrolled as a control in a pregnancy study. The CDR3 loop is CASSPAVRGAYEQYF. The CDR3 bases are TGTGCCAGCAGCCCAGCGGTGCGGGGGGCTTACGAGCAGTACTTC.